The rows below give T cell receptor beta chains drawn from one sample of a study of cytomegalovirus exposure and HLA in healthy donors. The data were produced by immunoSEQ multiplex PCR, yet TCRdb's version contains in-frame clones alone and is incomplete. The table lists under 250,000 clones, around 80% of them singletons, with 1% to 1.5% in the top ten. The sequenced material came from PBMCs. The source is a woman aged 25 to 39 in good health and CMV-seronegative. CDR3s include the opening cysteine and the closing phenylalanine or tryptophan.

j_call cdr3_length v_call cdr3_aa
TRBJ2-7 14 TRBV5-4 CASSVGRGLNEQYF
TRBJ1-1 14 TRBV28 CASSPSGGGTEAFF
TRBJ2-1 17 TRBV19 CASSIAHPGITYNEQFF
TRBJ2-1 16 TRBV27 CASSLTGGNNYNEQFF
TRBJ1-5 15 TRBV18 CASSAGTGTNQPQHF
TRBJ2-2 15 TRBV13 CASSLEQGSTGELFF
TRBJ1-2 14 TRBV5-8 CASSLGGQLGGYTF
TRBJ2-7 13 TRBV27 CASSIRGDYEQYF
TRBJ1-2 13 TRBV6-5 CASSSGQNYGYTF
TRBJ2-4 14 TRBV6-5 CASSYSLAKNIQYF
TRBJ2-5 17 TRBV4-1 CASSPLGGSGIKETQYF
TRBJ2-7 16 TRBV6-5 CASSYGRGPLSYEQYF
TRBJ2-2 15 TRBV9 CASSATGTNTGELFF
TRBJ2-1 19 TRBV2 CASSLYPPRTGSSYNEQFF
TRBJ2-7 13 TRBV27 CASSFRSLYEQYF
TRBJ2-7 13 TRBV27 CASSLVPEDEQYF
TRBJ2-5 14 TRBV6-5 CASSYSGVRETQYF
TRBJ1-1 10 TRBV29-1 CSAGVTEAFF
TRBJ2-2 15 TRBV11-3 CASSSGGRVTGELFF
TRBJ2-2 13 TRBV25-1 CASSSLGPGELFF
TRBJ2-3 16 TRBV25-1 CASSPNSGTSTDTQYF
TRBJ2-7 14 TRBV6-5 CASTGTGATYEQYF